The 5 T cell receptor beta chains below all came from one sample that was sequenced in a study of T-cell reconstitution after alpha-beta-depleted transplantation in children. Preparation of the TCRbeta library was carried out with unique molecular identifiers. Via MiXCR, TCRdb re-called the PCR reads, giving one row per CDR3 protein. The repertoire includes some 130,000 distinct CDR3 sequences, 8.5% to 10% of them detected once, and 24% sits in the top ten. The starting material was PBMCs, mostly from graft donor cells, obtained 180 days after TCRalphabeta/CD19-depleted stem cell transplant. The receptors derive from a girl less than two years old who had a stem cell transplant for combined immunodeficiency, so the T cells may come from the graft donor.

This rearrangement joins TRBV5-1 to TRBJ1-1, with D perhaps matching TRBD1 (5 bases). This CDR3 is built from 11 residues. The V end was cut by 5 bases, the J end by 8 bases, with 10 bases between. Looked up from germline, CDR1 is SGHRS and CDR2 is YFSETQ. The CDR3 DNA reads as TGCGCCAGCAGAAGATGGGGGGAAGCTTTCTTT. This encodes CASRRWGEAFF.

This clonotype was counted between two and nine times. The V and J genes are TRBV7-9 and TRBJ2-1; TRBD2 matches 9 bases. V shed 5 bases, J shed 8 bases, and the junction held 13 bases outside the gene matches. CDR3 length: 16 residues. Per the germline V gene, CDR1 is SEHNR and CDR2 is FQNEAQ (reference sequence). This CDR3 is CASSIYSGGVTYEQFF. As DNA, the CDR3 is TGTGCCAGCAGCATCTATAGCGGGGGCGTAACGTATGAGCAGTTCTTC.

This chain joins TRBV5-1 and TRBJ1-1, with 9 bases identical to TRBD1. Germline-derived CDR1 and CDR2 are SGHRS and YFSETQ. This CDR3 region has 15 residues. With V trimmed by 2 bases and J by 5 bases, 7 bases remained unmatched. CDR3 amino acids: CASSFGGTGITEAFF. CDR3 DNA sequence: TGCGCCAGCAGCTTTGGAGGGACAGGGATAACTGAAGCTTTCTTT.

This clonotype was seen only a few times. The V and J genes are TRBV21-1 and TRBJ2-1; the D segment call TRBD1 is taken from the table without a DNA check. TRBV21-1 is classified as a pseudogene. The CDR3 consists of 16 residues. CDR3 bases: TGTGCCAGCAGCAAAGTGGGGGACCATACCTACAATGAGCAGTTCTTC. Residues: CASSKVGDHTYNEQFF.

This chain connects TRBV16 to TRBJ2-7; D remains unclear. CDR3 length: 15 amino acids. CDR1 is KGHSY, CDR2 FQNENV, per germline. The V and J ends lost 1 base and 3 bases respectively, with 13 bases between them. CDR3 DNA: TGTGCCAGCAGCCAATGGCCCCCTCCCCTCTACGAGCAGTACTTC. This codes for CASSQWPPPLYEQYF.